One sample yielded the 8 T cell receptor beta chains listed below, sequenced in a study of cytomegalovirus exposure and HLA in healthy donors. PCR employed 60 Vbeta and 13 Jbeta primers. Only in-frame clones appear in the TCRdb table, and some are missing; sequencing was by immunoSEQ multiplex PCR. The sample holds around 130,000 clones, roughly 78% seen once. The sequencing sample was made of PBMCs. These receptor sequences come from a man aged 25-45 years in good health and CMV-seronegative.

The V gene is TRBV5-1, the J gene TRBJ1-5; D might be TRBD1 (6 bases). CDR1 SGHRS and CDR2 YFSETQ come from the germline V gene. The ends were cut back, 4 bases at V and 0 bases at J, with 11 bases in the middle. There are 15 residues in the CDR3. In DNA, the CDR3 is TGCGCCAGCAGCCCGGACAGCCCTAGCAATCAGCCCCAGCATTTT. This translates into CASSPDSPSNQPQHF.

The CDR3 here is CASSEELAGGADTQYF. The CDR3 DNA reads as TGTGCCAGCAGTGAGGAACTAGCGGGAGGGGCAGATACGCAGTATTTT. The V call is TRBV25-1, the J call TRBJ2-3; 13 bases are shared with TRBD2. This CDR3 comprises 16 residues. The V gene's germline CDR1 is MGHDK and CDR2 SYGVNS. The V gene end was trimmed by 3 bases and the J gene end by 4 bases; junction bases not matched to a gene: 4. The full variable domain, rest sourced from reference TRBV25-1 and TRBJ2-3, is EADIYQTPRYLVIGTGKKITLECSQTMGHDKMYWYQQDPGMELHLIHYSYGVNSTEKGDLSSESTVSRIRTEHFPLTLESARPSHTSQYLCASSEELAGGADTQYFGPGTRLTVL.

This chain connects TRBV28 to TRBJ2-1; TRBD2 matches 12 bases. Germline V CDR1 and CDR2: MDHEN, SYDVKM. V lost 7 bases to trimming and J lost 7 bases; unmatched junction nucleotides: 20. The CDR3 is 19 residues long. CDR3 sequence: CASTPPGGYRLAGVNEQFF. In nucleotides, the CDR3 is TGTGCCAGCACGCCGCCAGGGGGATATCGACTAGCGGGAGTTAATGAGCAGTTCTTC.

The chain has TRBV28 and TRBJ2-7; 8 bases map to TRBD1. Trimming cost V 4 bases and J 5 bases; bases outside gene matches: 10. The CDR3 totals 15 residues. The V gene's germline CDR1 is MDHEN and CDR2 SYDVKM. The CDR3: CASSSPPGQGNEQYF. The DNA of the CDR3 is TGTGCCAGCAGTTCCCCTCCTGGACAGGGCAACGAGCAGTACTTC.

The CDR3 sequence: CATSRVQGRPLHF. The CDR3 DNA reads as TGTGCCACCAGCAGAGTCCAGGGGAGACCCCTCCACTTT. The chain uses TRBV15 and TRBJ1-6; TRBD1 might be the D (6 bases). This CDR3 is 13 amino acids long. Germline CDR1 LNHNV, CDR2 YYDKDF (reference sequence). Deletions cut 1 base from V and 12 bases from J, with 10 bases between.

The chain joins TRBV2 to TRBJ2-5; 7 bases match TRBD1. The CDR3 extends over 14 amino acids. The germline V gene has CDR1 SNHLY and CDR2 FYNNEI. The V gene end was trimmed by 4 bases and the J gene end by 1 base; junction bases not matched to a gene: 3. The CDR3 coding sequence is TGTGCCAGCAGTGCACAGGGGCCCCAAGAGACCCAGTACTTC. It specifies CASSAQGPQETQYF.

V and J are TRBV1 and TRBJ1-5. TRBV1 is shown as a pseudogene. The CDR3 extends over 14 amino acids. CDR3: CTSSQAYSNQPQHF. The CDR3 bases are TGCACCAGCAGCCAAGCCTATAGCAATCAGCCCCAGCATTTT.

The rearrangement links TRBV27 to TRBJ2-3, with 7 nucleotides matching TRBD2. The CDR3 covers 15 residues. The trim removed 6 bases at V and 2 bases at J, leaving 8 bases unmatched. Germline V gene sequence: CDR1 MNHEY, CDR2 SMNVEV (reference sequence). The CDR3 here is CASSSRLAYTDTQYF. The CDR3 coding sequence is TGTGCCAGCAGCTCCCGACTAGCTTACACAGATACGCAGTATTTT.